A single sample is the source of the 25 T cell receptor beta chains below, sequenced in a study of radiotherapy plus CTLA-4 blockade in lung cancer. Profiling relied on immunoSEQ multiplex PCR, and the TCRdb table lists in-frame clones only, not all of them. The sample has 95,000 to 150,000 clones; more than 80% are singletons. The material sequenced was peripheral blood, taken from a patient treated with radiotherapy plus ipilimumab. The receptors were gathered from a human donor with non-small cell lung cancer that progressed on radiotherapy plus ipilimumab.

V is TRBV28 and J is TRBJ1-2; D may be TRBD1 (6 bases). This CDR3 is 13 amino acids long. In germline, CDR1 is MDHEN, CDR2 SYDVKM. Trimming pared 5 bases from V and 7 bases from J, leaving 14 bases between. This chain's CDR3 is CASSLAQGLGYTF. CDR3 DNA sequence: TGTGCCAGCAGTCTGGCGCAGGGGCTTGGCTACACCTTC.

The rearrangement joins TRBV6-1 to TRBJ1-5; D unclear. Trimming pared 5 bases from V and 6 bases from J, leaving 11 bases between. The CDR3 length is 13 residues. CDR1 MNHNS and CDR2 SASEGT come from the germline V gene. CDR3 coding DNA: TGTGCCAGCAGTCAGGAGAGGATTCAGCCCCAGCATTTT. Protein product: CASSQERIQPQHF.

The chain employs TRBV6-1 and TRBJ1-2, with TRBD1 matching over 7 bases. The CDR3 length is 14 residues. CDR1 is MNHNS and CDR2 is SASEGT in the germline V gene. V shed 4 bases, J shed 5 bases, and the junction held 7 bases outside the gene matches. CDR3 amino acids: CASSGGGWGYGYTF. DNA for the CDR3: TGTGCCAGCAGTGGAGGGGGCTGGGGTTATGGCTACACCTTC.

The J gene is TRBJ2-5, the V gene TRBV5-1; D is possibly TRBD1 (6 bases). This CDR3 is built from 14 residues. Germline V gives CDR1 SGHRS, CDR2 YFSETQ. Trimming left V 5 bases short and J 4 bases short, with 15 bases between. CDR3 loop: CASSLQGSRETQYF. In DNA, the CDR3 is TGCGCCAGCAGTTTACAGGGTTCCCGAGAGACCCAGTACTTC.

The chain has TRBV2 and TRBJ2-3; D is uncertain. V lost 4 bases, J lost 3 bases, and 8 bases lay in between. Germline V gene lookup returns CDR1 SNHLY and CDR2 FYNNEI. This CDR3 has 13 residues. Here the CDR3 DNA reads TGTGCCAGCAGTGTACGACAAACAGATACGCAGTATTTT. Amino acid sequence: CASSVRQTDTQYF.

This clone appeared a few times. The DNA of the CDR3 is TGTGCCAGCAGCCCGGACGGCAGAGGGACCTACGAGCAGTACTTC. Translation gives CASSPDGRGTYEQYF. The rearrangement uses TRBV5-8 and TRBJ2-7, with D possibly TRBD2 on 5 matching bases. This CDR3 region has 15 residues. Trimming stripped 4 bases from V and 2 bases from J, with 16 bases between. The germline V gene has CDR1 SGHTS and CDR2 YDEGEE.

CDR3 residues: CASNIIYEQYF. CDR3 in DNA: TGTGCCAGTAACATCATCTACGAGCAGTACTTC. The rearrangement uses TRBV2 and TRBJ2-7; D unresolved. The germline V gene encodes CDR1 SNHLY and CDR2 FYNNEI. The CDR3 consists of 11 residues. Between the trimmed V and J ends, which lost 9 bases and 3 bases, there was a span of 9 bases.

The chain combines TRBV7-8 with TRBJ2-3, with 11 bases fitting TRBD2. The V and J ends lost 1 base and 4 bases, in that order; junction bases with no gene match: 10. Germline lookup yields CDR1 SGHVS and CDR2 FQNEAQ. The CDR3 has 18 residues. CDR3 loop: CASSLVGIAGGRADTQYF. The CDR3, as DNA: TGTGCCAGCAGCTTAGTAGGGATAGCGGGAGGGAGGGCAGATACGCAGTATTTT. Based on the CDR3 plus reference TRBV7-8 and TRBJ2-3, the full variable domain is GAGVSQSPRYKVAKRGQDVALRCDPISGHVSLFWYQQALGQGPEFLTYFQNEAQLDKSGLPSDRFFAERPEGSVSTLKIQRTQQEDSAVYLCASSLVGIAGGRADTQYFGPGTRLTVL.

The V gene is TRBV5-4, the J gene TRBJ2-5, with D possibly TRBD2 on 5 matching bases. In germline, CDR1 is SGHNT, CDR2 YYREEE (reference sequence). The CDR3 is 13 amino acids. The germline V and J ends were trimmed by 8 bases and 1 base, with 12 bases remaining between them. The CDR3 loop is CASTREFQETQYF. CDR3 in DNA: TGTGCCAGTACCCGGGAATTCCAAGAGACCCAGTACTTC.

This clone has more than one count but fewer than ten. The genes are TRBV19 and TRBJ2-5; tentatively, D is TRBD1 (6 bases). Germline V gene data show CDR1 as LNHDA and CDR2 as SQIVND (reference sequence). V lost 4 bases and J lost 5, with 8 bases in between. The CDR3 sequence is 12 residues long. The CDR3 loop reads CASSTQGETQYF. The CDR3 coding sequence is TGTGCCAGTAGTACCCAGGGGGAGACCCAGTACTTC.

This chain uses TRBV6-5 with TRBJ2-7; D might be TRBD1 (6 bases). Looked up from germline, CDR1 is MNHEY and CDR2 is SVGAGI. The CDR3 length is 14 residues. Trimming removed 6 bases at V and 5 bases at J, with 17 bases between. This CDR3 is CASSPINRANEQYF. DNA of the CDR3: TGTGCCAGCAGCCCAATCAACAGGGCTAACGAGCAGTACTTC.

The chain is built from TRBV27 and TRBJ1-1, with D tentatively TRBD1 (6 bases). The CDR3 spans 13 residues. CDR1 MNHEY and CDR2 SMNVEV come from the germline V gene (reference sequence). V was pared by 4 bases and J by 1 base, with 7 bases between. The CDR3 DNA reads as TGTGCCAGCAGTTGGGGGCCGAACACTGAAGCTTTCTTT. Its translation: CASSWGPNTEAFF.

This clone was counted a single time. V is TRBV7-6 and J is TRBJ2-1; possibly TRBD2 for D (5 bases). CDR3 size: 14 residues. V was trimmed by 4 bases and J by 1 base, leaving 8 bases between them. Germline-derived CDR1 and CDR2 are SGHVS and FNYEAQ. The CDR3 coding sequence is TGTGCCAGCAGCTCACAGCGGTCCTACAATGAGCAGTTCTTC. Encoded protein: CASSSQRSYNEQFF. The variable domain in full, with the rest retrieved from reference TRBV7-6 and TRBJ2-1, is GAGVSQSPRYKVTKRGQDVALRCDPISGHVSLYWYRQALGQGPEFLTYFNYEAQQDKSGLPNDRFSAERPEGSISTLTIQRTEQRDSAMYRCASSSQRSYNEQFFGPGTRLTVL.

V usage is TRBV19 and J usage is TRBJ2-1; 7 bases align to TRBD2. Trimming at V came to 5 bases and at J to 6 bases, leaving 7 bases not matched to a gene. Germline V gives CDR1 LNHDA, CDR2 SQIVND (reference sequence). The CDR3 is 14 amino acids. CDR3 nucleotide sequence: TGTGCCAGTAGTTGGTCGCGGGAGAGCAATGAGCAGTTCTTC. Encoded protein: CASSWSRESNEQFF.

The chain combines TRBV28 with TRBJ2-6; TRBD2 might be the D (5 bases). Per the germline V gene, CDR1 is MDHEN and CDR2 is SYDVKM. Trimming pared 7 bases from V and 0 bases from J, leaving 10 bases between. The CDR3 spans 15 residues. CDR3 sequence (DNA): TGTGCCAGCAATCTAGCCCGCTCTGGGGCCAACGTCCTGACTTTC. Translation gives CASNLARSGANVLTF.

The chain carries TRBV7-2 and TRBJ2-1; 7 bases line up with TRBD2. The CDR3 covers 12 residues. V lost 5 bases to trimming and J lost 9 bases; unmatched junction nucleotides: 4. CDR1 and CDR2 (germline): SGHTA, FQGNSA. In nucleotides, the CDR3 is TGTGCCAGCAGCCTACTAGCGATTGAGCAGTTCTTC. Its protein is CASSLLAIEQFF.

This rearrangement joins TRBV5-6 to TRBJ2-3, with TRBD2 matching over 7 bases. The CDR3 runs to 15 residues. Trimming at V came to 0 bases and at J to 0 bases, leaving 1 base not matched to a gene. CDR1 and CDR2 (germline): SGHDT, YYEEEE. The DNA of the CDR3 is TGTGCCAGCAGCTTGGCTAGCGGTAGCACAGATACGCAGTATTTT. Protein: CASSLASGSTDTQYF.

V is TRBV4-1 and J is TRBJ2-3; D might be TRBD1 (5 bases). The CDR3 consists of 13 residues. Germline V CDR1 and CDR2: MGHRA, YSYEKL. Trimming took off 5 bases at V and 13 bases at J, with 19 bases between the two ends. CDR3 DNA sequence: TGCGCCAGCAGCTCAACGCAGTCCGGACAAGAGTATTTT. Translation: CASSSTQSGQEYF.

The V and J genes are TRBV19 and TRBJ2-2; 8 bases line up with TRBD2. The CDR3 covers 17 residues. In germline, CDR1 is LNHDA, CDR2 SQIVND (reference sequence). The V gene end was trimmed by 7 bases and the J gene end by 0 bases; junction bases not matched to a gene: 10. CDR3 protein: CASTGGASGPNTGELFF. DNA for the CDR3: TGTGCCAGTACCGGGGGGGCTAGCGGACCGAACACCGGGGAGCTGTTTTTT.

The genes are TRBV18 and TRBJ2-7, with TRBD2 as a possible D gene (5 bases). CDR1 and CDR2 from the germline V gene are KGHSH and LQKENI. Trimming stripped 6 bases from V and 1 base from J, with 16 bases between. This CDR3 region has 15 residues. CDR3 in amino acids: CASSHTRGLSYEQYF. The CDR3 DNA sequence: TGTGCCAGCTCGCACACTAGAGGTCTTTCCTACGAGCAGTACTTC.

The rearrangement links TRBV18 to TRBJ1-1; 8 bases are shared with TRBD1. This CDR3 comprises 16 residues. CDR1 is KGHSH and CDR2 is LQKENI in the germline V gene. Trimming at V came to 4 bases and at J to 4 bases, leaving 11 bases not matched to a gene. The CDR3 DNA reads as TGTGCCAGCTCACTCTATTCAGGGGGCGAGGCCACTGAAGCTTTCTTT. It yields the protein CASSLYSGGEATEAFF. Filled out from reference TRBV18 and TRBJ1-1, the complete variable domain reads NAGVMQNPRHLVRRRGQEARLRCSPMKGHSHVYWYRQLPEEGLKFMVYLQKENIIDESGMPKERFSAEFPKEGPSILRIQQVVRGDSAAYFCASSLYSGGEATEAFFGQGTRLTVV.

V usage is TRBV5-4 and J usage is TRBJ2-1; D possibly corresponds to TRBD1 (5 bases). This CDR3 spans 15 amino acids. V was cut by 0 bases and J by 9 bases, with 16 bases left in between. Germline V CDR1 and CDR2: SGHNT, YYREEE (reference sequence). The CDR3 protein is CASSLGGQGGFEQFF. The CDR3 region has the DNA TGTGCCAGCAGCTTGGGCGGCCAGGGTGGTTTTGAGCAGTTCTTC.

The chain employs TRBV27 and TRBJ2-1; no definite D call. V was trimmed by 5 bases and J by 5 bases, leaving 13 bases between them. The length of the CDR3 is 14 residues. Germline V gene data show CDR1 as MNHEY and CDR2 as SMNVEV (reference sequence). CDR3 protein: CASSPTRLNNEQFF. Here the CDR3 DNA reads TGTGCCAGCAGTCCCACCCGCCTGAACAATGAGCAGTTCTTC.

This CDR3 is CASSRRLAEPTDTQYF. The CDR3 bases are TGTGCCAGCAGCCGAAGACTAGCGGAGCCCACAGATACGCAGTATTTT. The rearrangement links TRBV4-2 to TRBJ2-3, with 9 bases aligning to TRBD2. CDR1 is LGHNA, CDR2 YNFKEQ, per germline. After removal of 4 bases from V and 2 bases from J, the junction contained 7 bases not matched to a gene. The CDR3 extends over 16 amino acids.

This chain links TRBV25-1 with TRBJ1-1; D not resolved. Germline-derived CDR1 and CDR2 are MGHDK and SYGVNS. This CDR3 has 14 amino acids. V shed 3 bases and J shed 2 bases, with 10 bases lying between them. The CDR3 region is CASSEAPENTEAFF. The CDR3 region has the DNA TGTGCCAGCAGTGAGGCCCCGGAAAACACTGAAGCTTTCTTT.